Listed below are T cell receptor beta chains from one sample, sequenced in a study of T cell responses to AZD1222 COVID-19 vaccine. Here immunoSEQ multiplex PCR was the method, and the copy in TCRdb shows in-frame clones only, minus some. The table lists approximately 60,000 clones, roughly three quarters of them singletons. The sample consisted of peripheral blood, taken on day 0 of AZD1222 vaccination. The receptors come from an adult in good health. The CDR3 runs from the conserved cysteine through the conserved F or W. Each record gives: V gene, D gene, J gene, clone size, CDR3 length, CDR3 DNA, CDR3 protein. D genes are given only for firm matches. The listing skips clone size in some rows; elsewhere it reads once, few, many or a size class.

>TRBV19|TRBD2|TRBJ2-7|-|13
TGTGCCACCCTACTAGCGGGGGGCTACGAGCAGTACTTC
CATLLAGGYEQYF
>TRBV21-1|-|TRBJ1-3|-|16
TGTGCCAGCAGCATTTACCCGATGACCTCTGGAAACACCATATATTTT
CASSIYPMTSGNTIYF
>TRBV4-3|-|TRBJ1-2|-|14
TGCGCCAGCAGCCATGGGGAAAATAACTATGGCTACACCTTC
CASSHGENNYGYTF
>TRBV12-3/TRBV12-4|-|TRBJ2-3|-|12
TGTGCCAGCAGTTTGAAGCGCTATACGCAGTATTTT
CASSLKRYTQYF
>TRBV7-9|-|TRBJ1-2|-|13
TGTGCCAGCAGCCGAAACCTGGTCTATGGCTACACCTTC
CASSRNLVYGYTF
>TRBV28|-|TRBJ1-5|once|15
TGTGCCACTAGAGGGGGGACCTTAAGCAATCAGCCCCAGCATTTT
CATRGGTLSNQPQHF
>TRBV21-1|-|TRBJ1-3|-|16
TGTGCCAGCAGCGTACCACAGGGGGCGAGTGGAAACACCATATATTTT
CASSVPQGASGNTIYF
>TRBV24-1|-|TRBJ2-6|-|16
TGTGCCACCAGTGATCTGACAGTATCTGGGGCCAACGTCCTGACTTTC
CATSDLTVSGANVLTF
>TRBV4-2|-|TRBJ2-2|-|15
TGTGCCAGCAGCCGAGGGCTCACGAACACCGGGGAGCTGTTTTTT
CASSRGLTNTGELFF
>TRBV7-2|-|TRBJ2-4|-|14
TGTGCCAGCAGCTCAACTATAGCCAAAAACATTCAGTACTTC
CASSSTIAKNIQYF
>TRBV5-5|TRBD1|TRBJ2-7|-|14
TGTGCCAGCAGCAGGACAGGGGGCAGGTACGAGCAGTACTTC
CASSRTGGRYEQYF
>TRBV10-3|-|TRBJ1-4|-|16
TGTGCCATCAGTGACAAAGGGGAACCTCTTAATGAAAAACTGTTTTTT
CAISDKGEPLNEKLFF
>TRBV25-1|-|TRBJ2-2|-|16
TGTGCCAGCAGTGAAGAGGACCCGGTATGGACCGGGGAGCTGTTTTTT
CASSEEDPVWTGELFF
>TRBV7-9|-|TRBJ1-1|medium-sized|13
TGTGCCAGCAGGACCGCTGCCCACACTGAAGCTTTCTTT
CASRTAAHTEAFF
>TRBV6-6|TRBD1|TRBJ2-2|-|14
TGTGCCAGCAGAAAGGGGGCGCAGGCCGGGGAGCTGTTTTTT
CASRKGAQAGELFF
>TRBV7-9|TRBD2|TRBJ2-1|-|17
TGTGCCAGCAGCACCACCTGGGGGGGGAGCTCCTACAATGAGCAGTTCTTC
CASSTTWGGSSYNEQFF
>TRBV7-2|-|TRBJ1-5|-|15
TGTGCCAGCAGCTTAGGCCGGTTGAGCAATCAGCCCCAGCATTTT
CASSLGRLSNQPQHF
>TRBV5-1|TRBD1|TRBJ1-4|-|15
TGCGCCAGCAGCTTGGACAGGGGTCTAAATGAAAAACTGTTTTTT
CASSLDRGLNEKLFF
>TRBV11-3|-|TRBJ2-3|-|13
TGTGCCAGCAGCCTACCGGGGGCTGATACGCAGTATTTT
CASSLPGADTQYF
>TRBV6-5|-|TRBJ2-7|-|14
TGTGCCAGCAGCCCCACAGGAAACTCCTACGAGCAGTACTTC
CASSPTGNSYEQYF
>TRBV5-1|-|TRBJ2-2|-|14
TGCGCCAGCAGCGGGCAGGGAGGAACCGGGGAGCTGTTTTTT
CASSGQGGTGELFF
>TRBV5-1|-|TRBJ2-5|-|12
TGCGCCAGCGCTCTTGGGCAGGAGACCCAGTACTTC
CASALGQETQYF
>TRBV30|-|TRBJ1-5|once|13
TGTGCCTGGAGTGTAAATGGAAATCAGCCCCAGCATTTT
CAWSVNGNQPQHF
>TRBV6-1|-|TRBJ1-4|-|15
TGTGCCAGCAGTGAAGGTGAGACATCAAATGAAAAACTGTTTTTT
CASSEGETSNEKLFF
>TRBV4-3|TRBD1|TRBJ2-7|-|14
TGCGCCAGCAGCCAAGATCGACAGGGCTACGAGCAGTACTTC
CASSQDRQGYEQYF
>TRBV5-5|TRBD1|TRBJ1-2|-|16
TGTGCCAGCAGCAAAGAAGTGGGGACAGTAAAGTATGGCTACACCTTC
CASSKEVGTVKYGYTF
>TRBV27|-|TRBJ1-2|-|14
TGTGCCAGCAGTTTAGGTACTAGGGCTGCTCGCTACACCTTC
CASSLGTRAARYTF
>TRBV28|-|TRBJ2-7|-|14
TGTGCCAGCAGCCTGACTGGGGGAGAGGGCGAGCAGTACTTC
CASSLTGGEGEQYF
>TRBV7-8|TRBD1|TRBJ1-2|-|15
TGTGCCAGCAGCAAGGGGACAGGGGGTTTTTATGGCTACACCTTC
CASSKGTGGFYGYTF
>TRBV2|-|TRBJ2-2|once|18
TGTGCCAGCACCCCTGATGGGGCAGGGGGAGGGAACACCGGGGAGCTGTTTTTT
CASTPDGAGGGNTGELFF
>TRBV5-3|-|TRBJ2-3|-|15
TGTGCCAGAAGCCCGGAGGGGGGGGCGAAAGATACGCAGTATTTT
CARSPEGGAKDTQYF
>TRBV9|TRBD2|TRBJ2-3|-|17
TGTGCCAGCAGCTCCCCAAGGGCTAGCGGGGGAGGGGATACGCAGTATTTT
CASSSPRASGGGDTQYF
>TRBV7-2|-|TRBJ1-1|-|16
TGTGCCAGCAGCCTTGGTCGGGGGAGGGGCAGCGCTGAAGCTTTCTTT
CASSLGRGRGSAEAFF
>TRBV24-1|-|TRBJ2-1|few|15
TGTGCCACCAGTGATTTGCACGCGGATCCCCATGAGCAGTTCTTC
CATSDLHADPHEQFF
>TRBV15|-|TRBJ2-1|-|18
TGTGCCACCAGCGGCCAATGGGGTGCGAAGAGGTCCTACAATGAGCAGTTCTTC
CATSGQWGAKRSYNEQFF
>TRBV24-1|-|TRBJ2-7|-|15
TGTGCCACCAGGGTGGGCCCCTCGACTTACTACGAGCAGTACTTC
CATRVGPSTYYEQYF
>TRBV4-3|-|TRBJ1-1|-|17
TGCGCCAGCAGCCAAGATGGGCCGGAACAGGGACTCACTGAAGCTTTCTTT
CASSQDGPEQGLTEAFF
>TRBV2|-|TRBJ1-1|-|14
TGTGCCAGCAGTGAAGACGCGGGGTTCACTGAAGCTTTCTTT
CASSEDAGFTEAFF
>TRBV6-2/TRBV6-3|-|TRBJ1-2|once|15
TGTGCCAGCAGTGGTGACAGGAAACCCTCCTATGGCTACACCTTC
CASSGDRKPSYGYTF
>TRBV9|TRBD2|TRBJ2-5|few|15
TGTGCCAGCAGCGAGACGGGACTAGATGTCGAGACCCAGTACTTC
CASSETGLDVETQYF
>TRBV12-3/TRBV12-4|-|TRBJ2-2|-|13
TGTGCCAGCAGCTTGACAGACACCGGGGAGCTGTTTTTT
CASSLTDTGELFF
>TRBV6-5|TRBD1|TRBJ1-2|-|15
TGTGCCAGCAGAGACTCGGGACAGCTTGTTTATGGCTACACCTTC
CASRDSGQLVYGYTF
>TRBV5-6|-|TRBJ1-1|-|14
TGTGCCAGCAGCTTGCAAGGAGGCGACACTGAAGCTTTCTTT
CASSLQGGDTEAFF
>TRBV30|-|TRBJ1-4|once|13
TGTGCCTGGAGTATAGGGCGGGATGAAAAACTGTTTTTT
CAWSIGRDEKLFF
>TRBV7-9|TRBD2|TRBJ2-7|-|15
TGTGCCAGCAGCCCCATAGGACTAGCATCGTACGAGCAGTACTTC
CASSPIGLASYEQYF
>TRBV28|TRBD1|TRBJ1-2|few|13
TGTGCCAGCAAAGGGACAGGGTACTATGGCTACACCTTC
CASKGTGYYGYTF
>TRBV3-1/TRBV3-2|-|TRBJ2-3|-|14
TGTGCCAGCGGCCTTCAGGGGCGCACAGATACGCAGTATTTT
CASGLQGRTDTQYF
>TRBV10-3|-|TRBJ1-5|-|12
TGTGCCAATGGACAGAGCAATCAGCCCCAGCATTTT
CANGQSNQPQHF
>TRBV7-6|-|TRBJ1-5|few|15
TGTGCCAGCAGCCCAGGGCAGGGCGGCAATCAGCCCCAGCATTTT
CASSPGQGGNQPQHF
>TRBV27|-|TRBJ2-7|-|15
TGTGCCAGCAGTTTAAAGGGGGGGGGCCGGTACGAGCAGTACTTC
CASSLKGGGRYEQYF
>TRBV5-4|-|TRBJ2-1|-|14
TGTGCCAGCAACCCTTTCGGAGCCTCCGATGAGCAGTTCTTC
CASNPFGASDEQFF
>TRBV7-2|-|TRBJ1-1|-|14
TGTGCCAGCAGCTTAGCGGCAGTGAACACTGAAGCTTTCTTT
CASSLAAVNTEAFF
>TRBV7-2|TRBD2|TRBJ2-1|-|17
TGTGCCAGCAGCGTAGCGGGGGGTGAAGCTCTTTACAATGAGCAGTTCTTC
CASSVAGGEALYNEQFF
>TRBV30|TRBD1|TRBJ2-1|-|14
TGTGCCTTACAGGACAGGCTCCAGGGGAATGAGCAGTTCTTC
CALQDRLQGNEQFF
>TRBV30|-|TRBJ1-1|few|12
TGTGCCTGGAGGCCAGGGCCCACTGAAGCTTTCTTT
CAWRPGPTEAFF
>TRBV9|-|TRBJ1-6|-|15
TGTGCCAGCAGCGTAGACGGGACAAATGATTCACCCCTCCACTTT
CASSVDGTNDSPLHF
>TRBV5-4|-|TRBJ2-5|few|14
TGTGCCAGCAAGGGTGACACGATCCAAGAGACCCAGTACTTC
CASKGDTIQETQYF
>TRBV7-9|TRBD2|TRBJ2-2|-|17
TGTGCCAGCAGCCCCCAACTAGCGGGCGGTCCCACCGGGGAGCTGTTTTTT
CASSPQLAGGPTGELFF
>TRBV6-5|-|TRBJ1-4|-|15
TGTGCCAGCAGGCTACAGTTTGCAACTAATGAAAAACTGTTTTTT
CASRLQFATNEKLFF
>TRBV11-3|-|TRBJ1-1|-|15
TGTGCCAGCAGCTCAGACTCGGACGGCTACGCCGAAGCTTTCTTT
CASSSDSDGYAEAFF